A single sample is the source of the 16 T cell receptor beta chains below, sequenced in a study of blood T cell repertoires in COVID-19. Libraries were prepared by immunoSEQ multiplex PCR; TCRdb keeps only in-frame clonotypes and omits some of them. This sample yields some 200,000 clones, of which 87% are seen a single time; about 0.95% belongs to the top ten. The sequenced material came from peripheral blood. These receptors were obtained from a young woman who had recovered from COVID-19.

V usage is TRBV6-6 and J usage is TRBJ2-1; the D gene is possibly TRBD2 (6 bases). Trimming removed 5 bases at V and 0 bases at J, with 17 bases between. This CDR3 comprises 17 residues. Germline CDR1 reads MNHNY; CDR2 reads SVGAGI (reference sequence). CDR3 sequence (DNA): TGTGCCAGCAGTCCCCAAGCCGGGGGAGTCTCCTACAATGAGCAGTTCTTC. Protein sequence: CASSPQAGGVSYNEQFF.

This chain joins TRBV6-2 or TRBV6-3 and TRBJ2-1, with unresolved D. Germline assignment: CDR1 MNHEY and CDR2 SVGEGT. This CDR3 has 19 amino acids. Trimming left V 0 bases short and J 4 bases short, with 22 bases between. CDR3: CASSYSQTSSHSLYNEQFF. The CDR3 DNA sequence: TGTGCCAGCAGTTACTCGCAAACCTCCTCCCATTCCCTATACAATGAGCAGTTCTTC.

The V call is TRBV2, the J call TRBJ2-1; 13 positions agree with TRBD2. The CDR3 is 13 residues long. Trimming removed 6 bases from V and 9 bases from J; junction bases left unmatched: 2. In germline, CDR1 is SNHLY, CDR2 FYNNEI. CDR3 amino acids: CASRRLAGGEQFF. CDR3 DNA: TGTGCCAGCAGGAGACTAGCGGGAGGTGAGCAGTTCTTC.

The rearrangement joins TRBV5-1 to TRBJ2-5; TRBD1 might be the D (6 bases). Germline assignment: CDR1 SGHRS and CDR2 YFSETQ. The CDR3 extends over 12 amino acids. V was clipped by 4 bases and J by 2 bases, with 6 bases between them. CDR3 coding DNA: TGCGCCAGCAGCAGGGGGCAAGAGACCCAGTACTTC. It yields the protein CASSRGQETQYF.

V usage is TRBV7-9 and J usage is TRBJ1-3; no firm D call. In germline, CDR1 is SEHNR, CDR2 FQNEAQ (reference sequence). The CDR3 sequence is 16 residues long. The germline V and J ends were trimmed by 5 bases and 8 bases, with 22 bases remaining between them. The DNA for the CDR3 is TGTGCCAGCAGCGATACCGGCGCGGCCGACGGTGACACCATATATTTT. It translates to CASSDTGAADGDTIYF.

This clone has a count of ten or more. This rearrangement joins TRBV5-4 to TRBJ2-1; 7 nucleotides align to TRBD2. The J segment lost 2 bases and the V segment lost 1 base, leaving 3 bases of the junction unmatched. CDR3 size: 15 residues. Germline V lookup: CDR1 SGHNT, CDR2 YYREEE (reference sequence). The CDR3 DNA is TGTGCCAGCAGCTTGTGGGGGGGTCCCTACAATGAGCAGTTCTTC. Translating it yields CASSLWGGPYNEQFF.

The chain combines TRBV3-1 (or the pseudogene TRBV3-2) with TRBJ1-2; TRBD1 matches 7 bases. The CDR3 sequence is 14 residues long. CDR1 is LGHDT, CDR2 YNNKEL, per germline (reference sequence). The trim removed 1 base at V and 5 bases at J, leaving 4 bases unmatched. CDR3 residues: CASSQVGRGYGYTF. The CDR3 bases are TGTGCCAGCAGCCAAGTGGGCAGGGGGTATGGCTACACCTTC.

The chain has TRBV11-2 and TRBJ2-7; 10 nucleotides line up with TRBD2. CDR1 and CDR2 from the germline V gene are SGHAT and FQNNGV. V dropped 1 base and J dropped 3; count of bases not matched to a gene: 12. The CDR3 loop spans 18 amino acids. In nucleotides, the CDR3 is TGTGCCAGCAGCTTAGCGGGGTGGTTAGCGGGAGGCTGCTACGAGCAGTACGTC. Translation: CASSLAGWLAGGCYEQYV.

As DNA, the CDR3 is TGCGCCAGCAGCTCCCCTAGTATCTACAATGAGCAGTTCTTC. Amino acids: CASSSPSIYNEQFF. The chain combines TRBV5-1 with TRBJ2-1; the D is unclear. CDR1 is SGHRS and CDR2 is YFSETQ in the germline V gene. CDR3 length: 14 residues. The V end was cut by 3 bases, the J end by 3 bases, with 10 bases between.

This clone came up once. The chain has TRBV11-2 and TRBJ2-5; 13 positions match TRBD2. This CDR3 comprises 15 residues. Trimming cost V 7 bases and J 1 base; bases outside gene matches: 3. The germline gives CDR1 SGHAT, CDR2 FQNNGV. CDR3 in DNA: TGTGCCAGCACTTGGACTAGCGGGAGCCAAGAGACCCAGTACTTC. This sequence encodes CASTWTSGSQETQYF.

As DNA, the CDR3 is TGCGCCAGCAGAACAGATTCCTCCTACGAGCAGTACTTC. Encoded protein: CASRTDSSYEQYF. This chain uses TRBV5-1 with TRBJ2-7; no clear D gene. Trimming pared 5 bases from V and 0 bases from J, leaving 9 bases between. The CDR3 spans 13 residues. The germline V gene encodes CDR1 SGHRS and CDR2 YFSETQ. Complete variable domain (other parts from reference TRBV5-1 and TRBJ2-7): KAGVTQTPRYLIKTRGQQVTLSCSPISGHRSVSWYQQTPGQGLQFLFEYFSETQRNKGNFPGRFSGRQFSNSRSEMNVSTLELGDSALYLCASRTDSSYEQYFGPGTRLTVT.

The J gene is TRBJ1-6, the V gene TRBV3-1 (or the pseudogene TRBV3-2); D is undetermined. V lost 0 bases, J lost 5 bases, and 5 bases lay in between. This CDR3 is built from 14 residues. Germline lookup yields CDR1 LGHDT and CDR2 YNNKEL (reference sequence). CDR3 nucleotides: TGTGCCAGCAGCCAAGATCCCAATAATTCACCCCTCCACTTT. It specifies CASSQDPNNSPLHF.

V is TRBV5-4 and J is TRBJ1-1; no clear D gene. V was pared by 4 bases and J by 0 bases, with 7 bases between. Per the germline V gene, CDR1 is SGHNT and CDR2 is YYREEE (reference sequence). The CDR3 has 13 residues. CDR3: CASSMDMNTEAFF. In DNA form, the CDR3 reads TGTGCCAGCAGCATGGATATGAACACTGAAGCTTTCTTT.

The chain employs TRBV10-3 and TRBJ2-1; TRBD2 matches at 13 bases. Trimming took 4 bases from V and 8 from J; bases not matched to a gene: 8. The CDR3 contains 16 residues. Germline CDR1 ENHRY, CDR2 SYGVKD. The CDR3 DNA sequence: TGTGCCATCAGTGTTAAACTAGCGGGAGGGCCCGATGAGCAGTTCTTC. Translating gives CAISVKLAGGPDEQFF.

The CDR3 DNA follows: TGTGCCACCAGCAGAGCCCAGGGGACAGATACGCAGTATTTT. It codes for CATSRAQGTDTQYF. The chain links TRBV15 to TRBJ2-3, with D maybe TRBD1 (6 bases). Germline assignment: CDR1 LNHNV and CDR2 YYDKDF (reference sequence). The CDR3 loop spans 14 amino acids. Trimming pared 1 base from V and 3 bases from J, leaving 8 bases between.

The rearrangement links TRBV10-3 to TRBJ2-1, with 11 bases identical to TRBD2. The CDR3 has 17 residues. Germline CDR1 is ENHRY and CDR2 is SYGVKD. V was pared by 2 bases and J by 4 bases, with 7 bases of the junction left unmatched. The chain's CDR3 is CAISEPLAGGTYNEQFF. The CDR3 DNA reads as TGTGCCATCAGTGAGCCGCTAGCGGGGGGAACATACAATGAGCAGTTCTTC.